These T cell receptor beta chains were read from a single sample in a study of T cell repertoires in cytomegalovirus infection. No cognate antigen is known for these TCRs. TCRdb reanalysed the reads using MiXCR and keeps one entry per CDR3 protein. The data contain roughly 730,000 distinct CDR3 sequences, around 35% of them seen just once; the ten biggest clones take up over 15%. The sequencing used cultured PBMCs, collected from culture after CMV antigen stimulation. The receptors originated from a human donor in good health (CMV status not recorded). Some clones in this sample may be carry-over from other donors' samples. CDR3s include the opening cysteine and the closing phenylalanine or tryptophan. Each record gives: J gene, V gene, D gene, clone size, CDR3 protein, CDR3 DNA. A D gene is named only where the DNA matches it firmly. The size entry is marked missing in some rows and otherwise reads once, few, many or a size class.

>TRBJ1-2|TRBV5-4|-|-
CASSPDSGTDYGYTF
TGTGCCAGCAGCCCGGATTCAGGGACGGACTATGGCTACACCTTC
>TRBJ1-5|TRBV6-1|TRBD1|-
CASSSRFGGQHSNQPQHF
TGTGCCAGCAGCTCCCGATTTGGGGGACAGCATAGCAATCAGCCCCAGCATTTT
>TRBJ1-1|TRBV7-2|-|many
CASSADGANTEAFF
TGTGCCAGCAGCGCCGATGGGGCCAACACTGAAGCTTTCTTT
>TRBJ1-2|TRBV7-2|-|few
CATSPGYTF
TGTGCCACGTCGCCAGGCTACACCTTC
>TRBJ1-1|TRBV19|-|few
CASTRQTDTEAFF
TGTGCCAGTACCAGACAGACAGACACTGAAGCTTTCTTT
>TRBJ2-3|TRBV27|-|few
CASSPDLKNTQYF
TGTGCCAGCAGTCCCGACTTAAAGAACACGCAGTATTTT
>TRBJ2-1|TRBV27|-|few
CASSFSPHREQFF
TGTGCCAGCAGTTTCAGCCCTCACAGGGAGCAGTTCTTC
>TRBJ1-5|TRBV5-1|TRBD1|few
CASSPGDRDAQPQHF
TGCGCCAGCAGCCCAGGGGACAGGGACGCTCAGCCCCAGCATTTT
>TRBJ2-1|TRBV6-1|-|few
CASSESIRAYNEQFF
TGTGCCAGCAGTGAAAGTATCCGTGCCTACAATGAGCAGTTCTTC
>TRBJ1-5|TRBV6-1|-|-
CASSDEGLGNQPQHF
TGTGCCAGCAGTGACGAGGGATTAGGCAATCAGCCCCAGCATTTT
>TRBJ2-2|TRBV6-2/TRBV6-3|-|-
CASSYADNTGELFF
TGTGCCAGCAGTTACGCGGACAACACCGGGGAGCTGTTTTTT
>TRBJ1-5|TRBV5-1|-|-
CASSLHPEMNQPQHF
TGCGCCAGCAGCTTGCATCCAGAGATGAATCAGCCCCAGCATTTT
>TRBJ2-2|TRBV6-7|-|-
CASRWNKVADNTGELFF
TGTGCCAGCCGGTGGAATAAGGTAGCGGACAACACCGGGGAGCTGTTTTTT
>TRBJ2-3|TRBV7-6|-|many
CASSRFRAPLVVDTQYF
TGTGCCAGCAGCCGTTTCCGGGCGCCCCTGGTTGTGGATACGCAGTATTTT
>TRBJ2-7|TRBV7-9|-|-
CASSPTGRVSYEQYF
TGTGCCAGCAGCCCGACAGGGAGGGTATCCTACGAGCAGTACTTC
>TRBJ2-1|TRBV7-6|TRBD2|-
CASSRGTSSYNEQFF
TGTGCCAGCAGCCGAGGGACTAGCTCCTACAATGAGCAGTTCTTC
>TRBJ2-1|TRBV19|TRBD2|-
CASSPGTSGSPYNEQLF
TGTGCCAGTAGTCCAGGTACTAGCGGGAGTCCCTACAATGAGCAGTTGTTC
>TRBJ2-3|TRBV14|-|-
CASSPNLGHTQYF
TGTGCCAGCAGCCCAAATCTTGGGCATACGCAGTATTTT
>TRBJ2-3|TRBV20-1|TRBD2|once
CSARVAGTSTDTQYF
TGCAGTGCTAGAGTAGCGGGGACTTCCACAGATACGCAGTATTTT
>TRBJ1-1|TRBV12-5|-|-
CASGLAGNTEAFF
TGTGCTAGTGGTTTGGCCGGTAACACTGAAGCTTTCTTT
>TRBJ2-3|TRBV10-3|-|-
CAISETPDTQYF
TGTGCCATCAGTGAGACCCCAGATACGCAGTATTTT
>TRBJ1-5|TRBV7-2|TRBD1|many
CASSPTGYSNQPQHF
TGTGCCAGCAGCCCGACAGGGTATAGCAATCAGCCCCAGCATTTT
>TRBJ1-2|TRBV7-2|-|-
CASSLVARTAYGYTF
TGTGCCAGCAGCTTAGTAGCGAGGACAGCCTATGGCTACACCTTC
>TRBJ2-3|TRBV7-8|-|many
CASTRQGRESSTDTQYF
TGTGCCAGCACCCGGCAGGGAAGGGAGTCTAGCACAGATACGCAGTATTTT
>TRBJ2-7|TRBV28|-|-
CASSFRSGRLYEQYF
TGTGCCAGCAGTTTCCGGTCAGGGAGGTTGTACGAGCAGTACTTC
>TRBJ2-5|TRBV12-5|-|-
CASGSNQGLGETQYF
TGTGCTAGTGGTTCAAATCAGGGCTTGGGAGAGACCCAGTACTTC
>TRBJ2-5|TRBV3-1|-|-
CASSQDQNLQYF
TGTGCCAGCAGCCAAGACCAGAACCTGCAGTACTTC
>TRBJ1-2|TRBV4-3|-|-
CASSQVGGGGYTF
TGCGCCAGCAGCCAAGTCGGGGGGGGAGGCTACACCTTC
>TRBJ1-1|TRBV19|-|-
CASSIARFTEAFF
TGTGCCAGTAGTATAGCCCGTTTTACTGAAGCTTTCTTT
>TRBJ2-3|TRBV7-2|-|few
CASRDGGGSDTQYF
TGTGCCAGCAGGGACGGGGGAGGTAGTGATACGCAGTATTTT
>TRBJ2-1|TRBV28|TRBD2|few
CAIKRGAKGNEQFF
TGTGCCATCAAGCGGGGGGCCAAAGGCAATGAGCAGTTCTTC
>TRBJ2-5|TRBV7-6|TRBD2|-
CASSRAGGVETQYF
TGTGCCAGCAGCCGAGCGGGAGGGGTAGAGACCCAGTACTTC
>TRBJ1-1|TRBV7-2|TRBD1|many
CASSYRGVDTEAFF
TGTGCCAGCAGCTACAGGGGAGTTGACACTGAAGCTTTCTTT